The clone carrying this TCR beta chain was detected only a few times. This sample stems from a study of blood T cell repertoires in COVID-19. The assay was immunoSEQ multiplex PCR, and TCRdb's table has in-frame clones only and misses some. The sample yields approximately 130,000 clones, around 88% seen once. The V and J ends lost 6 bases and 2 bases respectively, with 8 bases between them. CDR3 size: 13 residues. From germline, CDR1 is MNHEY and CDR2 SVGAGI. This receptor was obtained from a man older than 75 with active or convalescent COVID-19. Sequencing was done on a sample of peripheral blood. This chain joins TRBV6-5 and TRBJ2-1; a weak D match, TRBD2 (6 bases). Here the CDR3 reads CASRGGAYNEQFF. The CDR3 DNA is TGTGCCAGCAGGGGGGGAGCCTACAATGAGCAGTTCTTC.